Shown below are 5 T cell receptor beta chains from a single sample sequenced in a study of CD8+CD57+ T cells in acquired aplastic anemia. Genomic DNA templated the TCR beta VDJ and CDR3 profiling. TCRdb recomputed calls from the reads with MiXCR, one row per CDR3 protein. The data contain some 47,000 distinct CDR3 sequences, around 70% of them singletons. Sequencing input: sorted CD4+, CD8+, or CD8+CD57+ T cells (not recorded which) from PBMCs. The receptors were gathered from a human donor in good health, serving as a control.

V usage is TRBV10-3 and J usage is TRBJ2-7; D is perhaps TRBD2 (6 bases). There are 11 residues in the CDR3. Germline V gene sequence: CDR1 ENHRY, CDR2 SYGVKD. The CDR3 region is CAIRAGYEQYF. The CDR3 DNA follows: TGTGCTATTAGAGCGGGTTACGAGCAGTACTTC.

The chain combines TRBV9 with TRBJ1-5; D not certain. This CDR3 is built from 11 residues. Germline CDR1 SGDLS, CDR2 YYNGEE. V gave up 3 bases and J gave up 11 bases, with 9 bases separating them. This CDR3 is CASSAPETQHF. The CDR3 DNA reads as TGTGCCAGCAGCGCCCCAGAGACCCAGCATTTT. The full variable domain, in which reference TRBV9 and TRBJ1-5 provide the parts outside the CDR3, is DSGVTQTPKHLITATGQRVTLRCSPRSGDLSVYWYQQSLDQGLQFLIQYYNGEERAKGNILERFSAQQFPDLHSELNLSSLELGDSALYFCASSAPETQHFGDGTRLSIL.

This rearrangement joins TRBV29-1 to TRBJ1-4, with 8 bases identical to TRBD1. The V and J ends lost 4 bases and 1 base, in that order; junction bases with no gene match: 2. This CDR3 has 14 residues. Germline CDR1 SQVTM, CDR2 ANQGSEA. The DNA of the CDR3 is TGCAGCGTTGGACAGGGGAAAACTAATGAAAAACTGTTTTTT. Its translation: CSVGQGKTNEKLFF.

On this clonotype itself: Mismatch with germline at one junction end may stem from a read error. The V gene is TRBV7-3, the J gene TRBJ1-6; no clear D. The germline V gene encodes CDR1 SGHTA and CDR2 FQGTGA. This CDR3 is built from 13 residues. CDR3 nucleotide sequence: TGTGCCCCCAAACTTGACTATAATTCACCCCTTCACTTT. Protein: CAPKLDYNSPLHF.

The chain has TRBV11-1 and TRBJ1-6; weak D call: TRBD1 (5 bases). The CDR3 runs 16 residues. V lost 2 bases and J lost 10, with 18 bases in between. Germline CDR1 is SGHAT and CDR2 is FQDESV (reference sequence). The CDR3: CASSLPGPMDNSPLHF. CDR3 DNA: TGTGCCAGCAGCTTACCCGGGCCTATGGACAACTCACCCCTCCACTTT.